This T cell receptor beta chain emerged from a study of T cell repertoires in cytomegalovirus infection. Study-wide background: Selected CMV epitopes included recently identified HLA-C-restricted ones as well as well-studied HLA-B-restricted ones. A matching HLA type, together with CMV infection, was signaled by public TCR beta signatures.

In regard to this clonotype: What it recognizes is unknown.

Study-level points and caveats: Clonotypes of TCR beta that were HLA-C-restricted and CMV-specific dominated the ex vivo response.

TCRdb independently ran MiXCR on the reads; one entry per CDR3 protein. The sample yields roughly 920,000 distinct CDR3 sequences, approximately 32% seen once. The CDR3 runs to 17 residues. The junction had 13 bases not matched to a gene; V was cut back by 3 bases and J by 5 bases. CDR1 is SGHDT and CDR2 is YYEEEE in the germline V gene. The sequences come from cultured CD8+ T cells from PBMCs, collected from culture after CMV antigen stimulation. The chain uses TRBV5-6 and TRBJ2-1; 8 bases are a match to TRBD2. This sequence originates from a human donor in good health (CMV status not recorded). Some clones in this sample may be carry-over from other donors' samples. CDR3 bases: TGTGCCAGCAGCTCCCGACCCGGGACTAGAGGAGACAATGAGCAGTTCTTC. It translates to CASSSRPGTRGDNEQFF.